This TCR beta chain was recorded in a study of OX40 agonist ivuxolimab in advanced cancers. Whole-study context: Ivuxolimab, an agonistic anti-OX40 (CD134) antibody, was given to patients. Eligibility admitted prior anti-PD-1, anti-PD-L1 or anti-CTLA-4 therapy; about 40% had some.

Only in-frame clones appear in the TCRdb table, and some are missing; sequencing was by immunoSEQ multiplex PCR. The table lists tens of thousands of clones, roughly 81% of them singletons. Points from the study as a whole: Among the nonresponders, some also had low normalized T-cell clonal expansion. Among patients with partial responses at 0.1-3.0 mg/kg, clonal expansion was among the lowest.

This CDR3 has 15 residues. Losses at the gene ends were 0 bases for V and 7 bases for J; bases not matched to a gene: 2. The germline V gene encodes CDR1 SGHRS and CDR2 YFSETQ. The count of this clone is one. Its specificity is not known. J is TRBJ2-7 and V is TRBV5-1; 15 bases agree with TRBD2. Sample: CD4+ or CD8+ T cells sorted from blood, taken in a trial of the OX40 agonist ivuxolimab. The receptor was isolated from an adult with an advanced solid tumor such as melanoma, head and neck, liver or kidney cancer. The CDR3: CASSLGGTSGREQYF. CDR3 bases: TGCGCCAGCAGCTTGGGCGGGACTAGCGGGAGGGAGCAGTACTTC.